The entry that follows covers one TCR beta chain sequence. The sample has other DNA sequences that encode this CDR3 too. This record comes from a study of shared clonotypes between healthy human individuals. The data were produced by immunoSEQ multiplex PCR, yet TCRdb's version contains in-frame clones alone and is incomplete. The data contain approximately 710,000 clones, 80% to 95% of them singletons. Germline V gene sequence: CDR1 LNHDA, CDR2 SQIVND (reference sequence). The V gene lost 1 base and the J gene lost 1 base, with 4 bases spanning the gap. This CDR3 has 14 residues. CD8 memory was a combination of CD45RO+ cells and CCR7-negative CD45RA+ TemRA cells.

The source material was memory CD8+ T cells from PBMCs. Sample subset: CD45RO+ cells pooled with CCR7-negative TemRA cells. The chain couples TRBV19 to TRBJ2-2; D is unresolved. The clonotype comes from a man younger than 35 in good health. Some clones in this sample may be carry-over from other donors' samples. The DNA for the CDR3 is TGTGCCAGTAGTATAGGGCTGAACACCGGGGAGCTGTTTTTT. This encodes CASSIGLNTGELFF.